These T cell receptor beta chains were read from a single sample in a study of blood T cell repertoires in COVID-19. TCRdb's copy holds only in-frame clones and misses some; the assay was immunoSEQ multiplex PCR. The sample contains roughly 200,000 clones, roughly 80% of which appear only once. The specimen was peripheral blood. The origin of the receptors is a woman aged 40 to 49 with COVID-19, enrolled during active disease. CDR3s include the opening cysteine and the closing phenylalanine or tryptophan. A D gene is named only where the DNA matches it firmly. Some rows mark clone size as missing; the rest say once, few, many or name a class of expanded clone.

.	.	TRBJ1-2	TRBV29-1	CSVEWQANYGYTF	TGCAGCGTTGAATGGCAGGCTAACTATGGCTACACCTTC
.	.	TRBJ2-1	TRBV5-6	CASSFPRVSYNEQFF	TGTGCCAGCAGCTTCCCCCGGGTCTCCTACAATGAGCAGTTCTTC
.	.	TRBJ2-7	TRBV19	CASSMGGRATYEQYF	TGTGCCAGTAGTATGGGTGGGAGAGCGACCTACGAGCAGTACTTC
.	.	TRBJ1-1	TRBV2	CASQTLEAGTEAFF	TGTGCCAGCCAGACATTAGAGGCGGGGACTGAAGCTTTCTTT
many	.	TRBJ2-3	TRBV28	CASRYVGGYTDTQYF	TGTGCCAGCAGATATGTCGGCGGTTACACAGATACGCAGTATTTT
.	.	TRBJ1-2	TRBV7-9	CASSTTAPYTF	TGTGCCAGCAGTACGACAGCCCCCTACACCTTC
.	.	TRBJ2-7	TRBV7-9	CASTPPESIDYEQYF	TGTGCCAGCACCCCCCCCGAAAGTATAGACTACGAGCAGTACTTC
.	.	TRBJ1-1	TRBV6-1	CASSDAGRNTEAFF	TGTGCCAGCAGTGATGCCGGGAGGAACACTGAAGCTTTCTTT
.	TRBD2	TRBJ2-3	TRBV9	CASSVGLAGLTDTQYF	TGTGCCAGCAGCGTAGGACTAGCGGGCCTTACAGATACGCAGTATTTT
.	.	TRBJ2-2	TRBV27	CASSLRGGAGELFF	TGTGCCAGCAGTTTGAGGGGGGGGGCCGGGGAGCTGTTTTTT
.	.	TRBJ2-1	TRBV19	CASSTEVSYNEQFF	TGTGCCAGTAGCACGGAGGTCTCCTACAATGAGCAGTTCTTC
.	.	TRBJ1-2	TRBV6-5	CASSPDGAYGYTF	TGTGCCAGCAGTCCAGACGGAGCCTATGGCTACACCTTC
.	.	TRBJ2-5	TRBV19	CASSIPEGGGTQYF	TGTGCCAGTAGTATTCCTGAGGGCGGAGGGACCCAGTACTTC
few	TRBD1	TRBJ1-3	TRBV3-1/TRBV3-2	CASSQDWDRLNTIYF	TGTGCCAGCAGCCAAGATTGGGACAGGTTAAACACCATATATTTT
.	.	TRBJ1-2	TRBV6-1	CASSDRPNYGYTF	TGTGCCAGCAGTGACAGGCCTAACTATGGCTACACCTTC
.	.	TRBJ1-1	TRBV7-9	CASSFPGTEAFF	TGTGCCAGCAGCTTTCCCGGGACTGAAGCTTTCTTT
.	.	TRBJ1-5	TRBV5-8	CASSLSGPGHLRSNQPQHF	TGTGCCAGCAGCTTGAGTGGCCCGGGACACCTTCGGAGCAATCAGCCCCAGCATTTT
.	TRBD1	TRBJ1-5	TRBV28	CASSSRDRGQPQHF	TGTGCCAGCAGTTCCCGGGACAGGGGTCAGCCCCAGCATTTT
.	.	TRBJ2-1	TRBV5-1	CASSVATSNNEQFF	TGCGCCAGCAGCGTCGCCACTAGCAACAATGAGCAGTTCTTC
.	.	TRBJ1-1	TRBV27	CASSFSSKSLNTEAFF	TGTGCCAGCAGTTTCTCTAGTAAATCTTTGAACACTGAAGCTTTCTTT
.	TRBD2	TRBJ2-7	TRBV19	CASAPSGGAYEQYF	TGTGCCTCAGCCCCTTCGGGAGGAGCCTACGAGCAGTACTTC
few	TRBD1	TRBJ2-7	TRBV7-8	CASSQGQSYEQYF	TGTGCCAGCAGCCAGGGACAGAGCTACGAGCAGTACTTC
.	.	TRBJ2-2	TRBV5-1	CASSLDRQAITGELFF	TGCGCCAGCAGCTTGGATCGTCAGGCGATCACCGGGGAGCTGTTTTTT
.	.	TRBJ1-1	TRBV18	CASSPGQGSEAFF	TGTGCCAGCTCACCGGGGCAGGGATCTGAAGCTTTCTTT
once	.	TRBJ1-1	TRBV29-1	CSVPFRGMNTEAFF	TGCAGCGTCCCTTTCAGGGGAATGAACACTGAAGCTTTCTTT
.	.	TRBJ1-4	TRBV7-2	CASSLTGQHEKLFF	TGTGCCAGCAGCTTAACAGGCCAACATGAAAAACTGTTTTTT
.	TRBD2	TRBJ2-7	TRBV19	CATGRGTTYEQYF	TGTGCCACCGGGCGTGGGACTACCTACGAGCAGTACTTC
.	TRBD2	TRBJ2-2	TRBV19	CASSPPTSGSIGELFF	TGTGCCAGTAGTCCCCCCACTAGCGGGAGTATCGGGGAGCTGTTTTTT
.	.	TRBJ2-3	TRBV7-6	CASSLGVSGGTDTQYF	TGTGCCAGCAGCTTAGGGGTTTCCGGAGGGACAGATACGCAGTATTTT
.	.	TRBJ1-2	TRBV7-8	CASSVKRGIGYTF	TGTGCCAGCAGCGTTAAAAGGGGAATTGGCTACACCTTC
few	.	TRBJ2-3	TRBV7-2	CASPGVYSSTDTQYF	TGTGCCAGCCCAGGGGTTTACTCTAGCACAGATACGCAGTATTTT
.	.	TRBJ1-3	TRBV12-3/TRBV12-4	CASSTGNTIYF	TGTGCCAGCAGTACAGGAAACACCATATATTTT
few	.	TRBJ1-5	TRBV2	CASILEREQPQHF	TGTGCCAGCATATTAGAGCGGGAACAGCCCCAGCATTTT
.	TRBD1	TRBJ1-2	TRBV6-5	CASDRGGYGYTF	TGTGCCAGCGACAGGGGGGGCTATGGCTACACCTTC
.	.	TRBJ2-1	TRBV29-1	CSVKGDNEQFF	TGCAGCGTTAAGGGGGACAATGAGCAGTTCTTC
.	.	TRBJ1-4	TRBV6-5	CASSRGWSGDEKLFF	TGTGCCAGCAGCCGAGGGTGGAGTGGGGATGAAAAACTGTTTTTT
.	TRBD1	TRBJ1-3	TRBV6-5	CASSWDRAGNTIYF	TGTGCCAGCAGTTGGGACAGGGCTGGAAACACCATATATTTT
.	TRBD1	TRBJ2-5	TRBV2	CASSGRDRGLTQYF	TGTGCCAGCAGTGGCCGGGACAGGGGGCTAACCCAGTACTTC
few	.	TRBJ1-2	TRBV7-2	CASSPSGGFNGYTF	TGTGCCAGCAGCCCCTCTGGGGGGTTCAATGGCTACACCTTC
.	TRBD2	TRBJ2-2	TRBV14	CASSRPGLAHTGELFF	TGTGCCAGCAGTCGCCCGGGACTAGCGCACACCGGGGAGCTGTTTTTT
.	.	TRBJ2-3	TRBV14	CASSQDTGWGTDTQYF	TGTGCCAGCAGCCAGGATACAGGGTGGGGCACAGATACGCAGTATTTT
.	TRBD2	TRBJ2-1	TRBV3-1/TRBV3-2	CASSQEGPGFGLAGYNEQFF	TGTGCCAGCAGCCAAGAAGGTCCGGGTTTTGGCCTAGCGGGTTACAATGAGCAGTTCTTC
.	TRBD1	TRBJ1-1	TRBV19	CASSITRGATEAFF	TGTGCCAGTAGTATAACCAGGGGGGCCACTGAAGCTTTCTTT
.	TRBD1	TRBJ2-2	TRBV19	CASSRTGGGGELFF	TGTGCCAGTAGTAGGACAGGGGGCGGCGGGGAGCTGTTTTTT
.	TRBD2	TRBJ2-1	TRBV15	CATSRTRAGGRDNEQFF	TGTGCCACCAGCAGAACTAGAGCGGGGGGCCGCGACAATGAGCAGTTCTTC